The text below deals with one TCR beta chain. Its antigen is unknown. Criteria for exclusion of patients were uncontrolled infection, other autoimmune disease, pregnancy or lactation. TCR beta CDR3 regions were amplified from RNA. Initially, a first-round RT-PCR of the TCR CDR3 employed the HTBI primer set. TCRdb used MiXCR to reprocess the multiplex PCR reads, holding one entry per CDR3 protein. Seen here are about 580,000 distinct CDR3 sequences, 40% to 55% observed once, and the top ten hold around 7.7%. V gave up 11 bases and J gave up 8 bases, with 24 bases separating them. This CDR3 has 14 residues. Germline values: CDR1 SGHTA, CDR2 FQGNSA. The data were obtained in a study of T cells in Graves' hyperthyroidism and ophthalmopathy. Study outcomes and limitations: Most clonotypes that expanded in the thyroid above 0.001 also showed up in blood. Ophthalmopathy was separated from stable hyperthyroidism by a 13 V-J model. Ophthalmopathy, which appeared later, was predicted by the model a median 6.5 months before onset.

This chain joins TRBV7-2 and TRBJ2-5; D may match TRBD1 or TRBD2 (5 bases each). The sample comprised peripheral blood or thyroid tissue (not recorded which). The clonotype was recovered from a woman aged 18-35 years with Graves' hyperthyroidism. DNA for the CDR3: TGTGCCGTCACCCCCGGGACCGAGGGTGACACCCAGTACTTC. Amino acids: CAVTPGTEGDTQYF.